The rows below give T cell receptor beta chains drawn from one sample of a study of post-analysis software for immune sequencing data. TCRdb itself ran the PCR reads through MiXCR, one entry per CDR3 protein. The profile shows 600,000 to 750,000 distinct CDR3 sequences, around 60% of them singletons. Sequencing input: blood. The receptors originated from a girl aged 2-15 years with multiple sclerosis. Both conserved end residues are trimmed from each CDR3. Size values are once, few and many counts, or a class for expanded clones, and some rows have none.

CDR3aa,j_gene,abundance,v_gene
ASSRGSGFSNEQF,TRBJ2-1,few,TRBV4-1
ASSSGQTQETQY,TRBJ2-5,.,TRBV19
ASSWTGRSEQF,TRBJ2-1,few,TRBV6-4
SARLALESSTDTQY,TRBJ2-3,few,TRBV20-1
SASSGMANYGYT,TRBJ1-2,.,TRBV20-1
ASSTSGQGRETQY,TRBJ2-5,.,TRBV6-1
ASSFWPRGETQY,.,once,TRBV7-9
ASSLQASGSTDTQY,TRBJ2-3,few,TRBV13
SASSRAQETQY,TRBJ2-5,.,TRBV20-1
ASSQVEGAGGANVLT,TRBJ2-6,.,TRBV4-2
SARAPPGLAGGGNTGELF,TRBJ2-2,.,TRBV20-1
ASSLTGPSGANVLT,TRBJ2-6,.,TRBV7-9
ASSPTGLQTQY,TRBJ2-5,many,TRBV12-3/TRBV12-4
ASSHILSSYNEQF,TRBJ2-1,.,TRBV6-6
SASGLAGNEQF,TRBJ2-1,.,TRBV20-1
ATRGNEQF,TRBJ2-1,.,TRBV2
ASRQKTGGNSPLH,TRBJ1-6,.,TRBV6-5
SARDFATNEKLF,TRBJ1-4,.,TRBV20-1
ASSLIPGQGDNEQF,TRBJ2-1,.,TRBV14
ASSQLAGLGSYEQY,TRBJ2-7,.,TRBV2
ASSVGRIRHNEQF,TRBJ2-1,.,TRBV7-8
ASLGQGSDGYT,TRBJ1-2,.,TRBV7-9
SVFRVPGTGRGTEAF,TRBJ1-1,.,TRBV29-1
ASSGGRRDTQY,TRBJ2-3,.,TRBV5-1
ASSVGVGREQY,TRBJ2-7,many,TRBV9
AISGTGNYEQY,.,.,TRBV10-3
SATGRGIRETQY,TRBJ2-5,few,TRBV20-1
ASSLVPQVRTNSPLH,TRBJ1-6,.,TRBV11-2
ASSDAPGTSGTYEQF,TRBJ2-1,.,TRBV7-9
SVQQQNTEAF,TRBJ1-1,.,TRBV29-1
ASREKSSGANVLT,TRBJ2-6,.,TRBV2
ASSFIKRGNEQY,TRBJ2-7,.,TRBV7-8
ASSPWRSTDTQY,TRBJ2-3,few,TRBV12-3/TRBV12-4
ASSFPSGRAPDTQY,TRBJ2-3,.,TRBV7-6
ASSQDGSGSAPLYYEQY,TRBJ2-7,few,TRBV14
ASSSYRDSNQPQH,TRBJ1-5,.,TRBV6-2/TRBV6-3
ASSLDTGGTYNEQF,TRBJ2-1,.,TRBV5-1
ASSRTKTGNGYT,TRBJ1-2,few,TRBV6-5
ATQLRLVGNYGYT,TRBJ1-2,.,TRBV28
ASSLEGLAEQY,TRBJ2-7,.,TRBV5-1
ASRKTSTDTQY,TRBJ2-3,.,TRBV12-3/TRBV12-4
ASSQVWGPEETQY,TRBJ2-5,.,TRBV3-1